This TCR beta chain was captured by sequencing in a study of type 1 regulatory T cells. This clonotype was seen only once. Its antigen is unidentified. From the reads, TCRdb called clonotypes with MiXCR, one entry per CDR3 protein. The table has roughly 71,000 distinct CDR3 sequences, 55% to 80% seen once. CDR1 and CDR2 from the germline V gene are SGHRS and YFSETQ. CDR3 size: 15 residues. V gave up 4 bases and J gave up 3 bases, with 16 bases separating them. The chain couples TRBV5-1 to TRBJ1-2, with D possibly matching TRBD1 (5 bases). The source material was cultured T cells, either the whole culture or a sorted T cell fraction (not recorded which). Subset denoted: Tr1-enriched cell product generated in vitro against host alloantigens. The TCR comes from a human donor in good health. This chain's CDR3 is CASSTEGSPDYGYTF. For the CDR3, the DNA is TGCGCCAGCAGCACCGAGGGGTCCCCTGACTATGGCTACACCTTC.